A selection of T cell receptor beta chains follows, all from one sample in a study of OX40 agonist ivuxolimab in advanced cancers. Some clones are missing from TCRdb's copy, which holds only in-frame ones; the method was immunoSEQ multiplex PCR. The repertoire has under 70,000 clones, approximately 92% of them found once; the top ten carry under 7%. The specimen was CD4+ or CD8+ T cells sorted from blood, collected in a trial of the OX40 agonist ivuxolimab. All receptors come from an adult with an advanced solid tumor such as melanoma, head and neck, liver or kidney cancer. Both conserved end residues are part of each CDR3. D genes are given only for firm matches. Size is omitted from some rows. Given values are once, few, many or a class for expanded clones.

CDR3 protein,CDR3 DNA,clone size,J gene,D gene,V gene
CASSLVGDLHTDTQYF,TGTGCCAGCAGCTTAGTCGGGGATCTCCACACAGATACGCAGTATTTT,.,TRBJ2-3,.,TRBV7-6
CASSTPQAPLSGRTDTQYF,TGTGCCAGTAGTACCCCTCAGGCCCCCCTAAGCGGGAGGACAGATACGCAGTATTTT,.,TRBJ2-3,TRBD2,TRBV19
CASSLGLAAHNEQFF,TGTGCCAGCAGCTTGGGACTAGCGGCCCACAATGAGCAGTTCTTC,.,TRBJ2-1,TRBD2,TRBV7-6
CASSQEWRGPQPQHF,TGCGCCAGCAGCCAAGAATGGAGGGGTCCCCAGCCCCAGCATTTT,once,TRBJ1-5,.,TRBV4-1
CASSQDWEGINTEAFF,TGCGCCAGCAGCCAAGACTGGGAGGGGATAAACACTGAAGCTTTCTTT,.,TRBJ1-1,.,TRBV4-3
CASSLDWYGYTF,TGTGCCAGCAGCTTAGACTGGTATGGCTACACCTTC,once,TRBJ1-2,.,TRBV7-9
CASSPLPRQPASGNTIYF,TGTGCCAGCTCACCACTACCCCGACAGCCAGCCTCTGGAAACACCATATATTTT,.,TRBJ1-3,.,TRBV18
CASSLDRVYEQYF,TGCGCCAGCAGTCTGGACAGAGTCTACGAGCAGTACTTC,.,TRBJ2-7,.,TRBV4-1
CASSLGGIDEQYF,TGTGCCAGCAGCTTGGGGGGGATCGACGAGCAGTACTTC,.,TRBJ2-7,TRBD2,TRBV11-2
CASSESGPRVYEQYF,TGTGCCAGCAGTGAATCGGGGCCGCGGGTCTACGAGCAGTACTTC,.,TRBJ2-7,.,TRBV27
CASSPGTGLNSPLHF,TGTGCCAGCAGTCCGGGGACAGGACTTAATTCACCCCTCCACTTT,.,TRBJ1-6,TRBD1,TRBV27
CASSQKKLPLAGEPTDTQYF,TGTGCCAGCAGCCAAAAAAAGCTCCCCCTAGCGGGAGAACCCACAGATACGCAGTATTTT,.,TRBJ2-3,TRBD2,TRBV4-2
CASSQCLRESDYGYTF,TGCGCCAGCAGTCAATGTCTCAGGGAGAGCGACTATGGCTACACCTTC,.,TRBJ1-2,.,TRBV23-1
CASSLDMGVGTHLPEAFF,TGTGCCAGCAGCTTAGATATGGGGGTTGGGACACACCTTCCTGAAGCTTTCTTT,.,TRBJ1-1,.,TRBV7-2
CASSFFQGRANEKLFF,TGTGCCAGCAGCTTTTTCCAGGGGAGGGCTAATGAAAAACTGTTTTTT,.,TRBJ1-4,.,TRBV7-2
CAWKGVYTEAFF,TGTGCCTGGAAGGGGGTATACACTGAAGCTTTCTTT,.,TRBJ1-1,.,TRBV30
CASTQDRGGPYNEQFF,TGTGCCAGCACCCAAGACAGGGGAGGGCCATACAATGAGCAGTTCTTC,.,TRBJ2-1,.,TRBV6-6
CASSAEPRPIEAFF,TGTGCCAGCAGCGCTGAACCCCGGCCGATTGAAGCTTTCTTT,.,TRBJ1-1,.,TRBV9
CASSSTTGLNQPQHF,TGCGCCAGCAGCTCAACTACAGGGCTTAATCAGCCCCAGCATTTT,.,TRBJ1-5,.,TRBV5-1
CASSPPTQLAGGWNEQFF,TGTGCCAGCTCACCACCGACCCAACTAGCGGGAGGGTGGAATGAGCAGTTCTTC,.,TRBJ2-1,TRBD2,TRBV18
CASSPYPTGSSYNEQFF,TGTGCCAGCAGCCCCTACCCGACAGGGAGCTCCTACAATGAGCAGTTCTTC,.,TRBJ2-1,TRBD1,TRBV7-3
CASSSGWGDYGYTF,TGTGCCAGCAGCAGCGGATGGGGGGACTATGGCTACACCTTC,.,TRBJ1-2,.,TRBV7-9
CASSPTGGTEAFF,TGTGCCAGCTCCCCGACAGGGGGGACTGAAGCTTTCTTT,.,TRBJ1-1,TRBD1,TRBV18
CASSYAFLNTEAFF,TGTGCCAGCAGTTACGCATTCCTGAACACTGAAGCTTTCTTT,.,TRBJ1-1,.,TRBV6-5
CASSLDSNYGYTF,TGTGCCAGCAGCTTGGATTCCAACTATGGCTACACCTTC,.,TRBJ1-2,.,TRBV5-8
CASSDSDLLYNEQFF,TGTGCCAGCTCCGACTCGGACTTACTCTACAATGAGCAGTTCTTC,.,TRBJ2-1,.,TRBV2
CASTGRYNEQFF,TGTGCCAGCACCGGACGTTACAATGAGCAGTTCTTC,.,TRBJ2-1,.,TRBV7-9